The rows below give T cell receptor beta chains drawn from one sample of a study of blood T cell repertoires in COVID-19. The protocol was immunoSEQ multiplex PCR, while the TCRdb copy is restricted to in-frame clones and leaves out a portion. Among approximately 7,800 clones listed, about 82% were seen once. Specimen: peripheral blood. The origin of the receptors is an older woman with active COVID-19. Each CDR3 is given with its conserved first and last residue. Each record gives: J gene, clone size, D gene, V gene, CDR3 DNA, CDR3 protein. A D gene is named only where the DNA matches it firmly. Rows give clone size only sometimes, using once, few, many, or a class for an expanded clone.

TRBJ1-1 - - TRBV9 TGTGCCAGCAGCGTTGACATGAACACTGAAGCTTTCTTT CASSVDMNTEAFF
TRBJ2-7 - TRBD1 TRBV7-3 TGTGCCAGCAGTGTCGGGGCAGGGGGCTACGAGCAGTACTTC CASSVGAGGYEQYF
TRBJ2-2 few - TRBV11-3 TGTGCCAGCAGCTTTGCAGAACCCGGGGAGCTGTTTTTT CASSFAEPGELFF
TRBJ1-1 - - TRBV18 TGTGCCAGCTCTGCCTTGGCACAGAACACTGAAGCTTTCTTT CASSALAQNTEAFF
TRBJ2-7 - - TRBV30 TGTGCCTGGAGTGTCCAGGGTGGTGGCGAGCAGTACTTC CAWSVQGGGEQYF
TRBJ1-1 - - TRBV5-4 TGTGCCAGCAGCTCGGGACTCACAAACACTGAAGCTTTCTTT CASSSGLTNTEAFF
TRBJ2-1 - - TRBV11-3 TGTGCCAGCAGCCGTGGTTTAGAGCAAGTAGAGCAGTTCTTC CASSRGLEQVEQFF
TRBJ2-7 - - TRBV9 TGTGCCAGCAGCGTAAATACAGGGATCGACGAGCAGTACTTC CASSVNTGIDEQYF
TRBJ2-3 - - TRBV6-4 TGTGCCAGCAGTGACGCGAGGTCCAGTACGCAGTATTTT CASSDARSSTQYF
TRBJ2-2 - - TRBV9 TGTGCCAGCAGCGCCCCCTCCGGGGGCACCGGGGAGCTGTTTTTT CASSAPSGGTGELFF
TRBJ2-1 - TRBD2 TRBV4-1 TGCGCCAGCAGCCAGCGACTAGCGGGGGTCTACAATGAGCAGTTCTTC CASSQRLAGVYNEQFF
TRBJ2-3 few TRBD1 TRBV11-3 TGTGCCAGCAGCCTACTGACAGGGTACACAGATACGCAGTATTTT CASSLLTGYTDTQYF
TRBJ2-5 - - TRBV27 TGTGCCAGCAGTTGGGGCACGCAAGAGACCCAGTACTTC CASSWGTQETQYF
TRBJ1-2 - - TRBV7-2 TGTGCCAGCAGTTACCAGGGGTCCGGGGAAGGTGGCTACACCTTC CASSYQGSGEGGYTF